Following are 7 T cell receptor beta chains from one sample sequenced in a study of blood T cell repertoires in COVID-19. Some clones are missing from TCRdb's copy, which holds only in-frame ones; the method was immunoSEQ multiplex PCR. This table holds tens of thousands of clones, 85% to 90% found once. What was sequenced was peripheral blood. The receptors were gathered from a man older than 75 with acute or convalescent COVID-19.

The J gene is TRBJ2-1, the V gene TRBV5-6; 8 bases line up with TRBD1. CDR1 and CDR2 from the germline V gene are SGHDT and YYEEEE. CDR3 length: 16 amino acids. V lost 3 bases, J lost 0 bases, and 5 bases stayed unmatched. The CDR3 region is CASSSYRGSSYNEQFF. The CDR3 DNA sequence: TGTGCCAGCAGCTCCTACAGGGGGAGCTCCTACAATGAGCAGTTCTTC.

The chain joins TRBV4-2 to TRBJ1-1, with TRBD1 as a possible D gene (5 bases). The CDR3 extends over 20 amino acids. The V end was cut by 3 bases, the J end by 4 bases, with 30 bases between. Germline V gene sequence: CDR1 LGHNA, CDR2 YNFKEQ. The CDR3 nucleotides read TGTGCCAGCAGCCACACGGGAAGAGGGGAGGGGCCGCGGGTAAGCACTGAAGCTTTCTTT. Protein product: CASSHTGRGEGPRVSTEAFF.

This chain uses TRBV27 with TRBJ1-5, with TRBD1 matching over 7 bases. The CDR3 is 18 residues long. Per germline, CDR1 MNHEY and CDR2 SMNVEV (reference sequence). Trimming took 6 bases from V and 4 from J; bases not matched to a gene: 18. For the CDR3, the DNA is TGTGCCAGCAGCTTAAGGGGGCCCGGGACAGCTAAAAATCAGCCCCAGCATTTT. Translating gives CASSLRGPGTAKNQPQHF.

There are a few counts of this clone. The chain uses TRBV5-1 and TRBJ1-1; tentatively, D is TRBD1 (5 bases). The CDR3 loop spans 15 amino acids. Per germline, CDR1 SGHRS and CDR2 YFSETQ. Trimming took 0 bases from V and 1 from J, leaving 10 bases between them. The CDR3 sequence: CASSLVPGQNTEAFF. The CDR3 nucleotides are TGCGCCAGCAGCTTGGTCCCAGGACAGAACACTGAAGCTTTCTTT.

This clone turned up a few times. As the CDR3 is not closed by the conserved phenylalanine or tryptophan, this likely results from a read error. No DNA is shown, since the ends of the CDR3 on it are uncertain; the CDR3 is the one TCRdb lists. J is TRBJ1-2 and V is TRBV6-1; the table assigns TRBD1, which was not confirmed against the DNA. The CDR3 numbers 10 amino acids, ends counted. The germline gives CDR1 MNHNS, CDR2 SASEGT. The CDR3 is CASSEVAGSG.

V usage is TRBV15 and J usage is TRBJ1-6; D may be TRBD1 (5 bases). CDR1 is LNHNV and CDR2 is YYDKDF in the germline V gene (reference sequence). V was cut by 5 bases and J by 6 bases, with 26 bases left in between. There are 19 residues in the CDR3. The CDR3 protein is CATSSTPGQGGLPNSPLHF. In DNA form, the CDR3 reads TGTGCCACCAGCTCCACCCCCGGGCAGGGAGGGCTTCCTAATTCACCCCTCCACTTT.

The V gene is TRBV10-3, the J gene TRBJ2-7, with TRBD1 matching 9 bases. J gave up 2 bases and V 11 bases, and 10 bases lay outside the gene matches. Germline V gene data show CDR1 as ENHRY and CDR2 as SYGVKD. The CDR3 has 14 residues. The CDR3 DNA sequence: TGTGCCTCTACTCCGGGACAGGGTACCTACGAGCAGTACTTC. Its translation: CASTPGQGTYEQYF.